The table lists the clone carrying this T cell receptor beta chain with a count of one. This entry belongs to a study of technical replicates of blood from a handful of donors. CDR3 length: 13 residues. The V gene's germline CDR1 is KGHSY and CDR2 FQNENV. The germline V and J ends were trimmed by 2 bases and 3 bases, with 7 bases remaining between them. The protocol was immunoSEQ multiplex PCR, while the TCRdb copy is restricted to in-frame clones and leaves out a portion. The sample contains 75,000 to 90,000 clones, over 90% of which appear only once. Specimen: T cells isolated from PBMCs. The sequence was collected from a human donor in good health. J is TRBJ2-5 and V is TRBV16, with a possible D match to TRBD1 (5 bases). The chain's CDR3 is CASSQQGKETQYF. The CDR3 bases are TGTGCCAGCAGCCAACAGGGTAAAGAGACCCAGTACTTC.